Here is one T cell receptor beta chain with its context. Antigen unknown. TCRdb's copy holds only in-frame clones and misses some; the assay was immunoSEQ multiplex PCR. The sample consists of roughly 120,000 clones, about 90% of them appearing once. Trimming cost V 6 bases and J 12 bases, with 17 bases left between them. CDR1 is MDHEN, CDR2 SYDVKM, per germline. This CDR3 has 12 amino acids. The entry originates in a study of T cell responses to AZD1222 COVID-19 vaccine. Study-wide results and caveats: Possibly, clonal diversity was underestimated; donors were largely white British and included more females. Unmutated regions of variants are reportedly targeted by nearly half of spike-specific TCRs. After the peak T cell response, and only then, were repertoires sampled.

The sequence was obtained from an adult in good health. This sample comprised peripheral blood, obtained on day 0 of MenACWY control vaccination. The V call is TRBV28, the J call TRBJ1-1; no definite D call. The CDR3 region has the DNA TGTGCCAGCAGCTATGGATACGCCGAGACTTTCTTT. As protein: CASSYGYAETFF.